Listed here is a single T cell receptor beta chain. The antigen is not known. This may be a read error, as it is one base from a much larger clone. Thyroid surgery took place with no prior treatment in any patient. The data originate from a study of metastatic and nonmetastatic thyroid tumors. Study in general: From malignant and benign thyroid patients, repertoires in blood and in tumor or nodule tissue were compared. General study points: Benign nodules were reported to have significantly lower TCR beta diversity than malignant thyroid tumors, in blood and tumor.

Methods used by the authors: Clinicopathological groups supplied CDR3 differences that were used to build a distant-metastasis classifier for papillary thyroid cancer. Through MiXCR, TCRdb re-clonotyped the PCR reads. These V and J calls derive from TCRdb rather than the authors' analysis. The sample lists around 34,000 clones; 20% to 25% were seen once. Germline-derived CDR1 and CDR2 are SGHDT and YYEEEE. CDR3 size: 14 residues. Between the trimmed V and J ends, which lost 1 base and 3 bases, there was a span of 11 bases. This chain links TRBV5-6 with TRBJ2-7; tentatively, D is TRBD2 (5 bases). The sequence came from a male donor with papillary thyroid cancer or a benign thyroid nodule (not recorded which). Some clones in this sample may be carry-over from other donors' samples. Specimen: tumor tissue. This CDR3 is CASSLTGCDYEQYF. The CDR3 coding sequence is TGTGCCAGCAGCTTGACGGGGTGCGACTACGAGCAGTACTTC. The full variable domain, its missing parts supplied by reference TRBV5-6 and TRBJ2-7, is DAGVTQSPTHLIKTRGQQVTLRCSPKSGHDTVSWYQQALGQGPQFIFQYYEEEERQRGNFPDRFSGHQFPNYSSELNVNALLLGDSALYLCASSLTGCDYEQYFGPGTRLTVT.